These 18 T cell receptor beta chains originate from one sample sequenced in a study of T cell changes during pregnancy in multiple sclerosis (dated by TCRdb to about 2019). Library creation used the immunoSEQ multiplex PCR assay. TCRdb provides this immuneACCESS table in a form limited to in-frame rearrangements. Some clones are lacking; in checked studies, under half of them reflect an unresolved V gene, and why the rest are absent is not known. For this sample there are approximately 90,000 clones; more than 85% appear just once. The ten largest clonotypes hold about 2.5% of the sample. Sequencing was performed on peripheral blood, taken in the first trimester of pregnancy. The receptors come from a female donor with multiple sclerosis, enrolled in a pregnancy study.

This chain uses TRBV6-6 with TRBJ1-1, with 11 bases identical to TRBD1. Trimming cost V 6 bases and J 1 base; bases outside gene matches: 7. In germline, CDR1 is MNHNY, CDR2 SVGAGI (reference sequence). CDR3 size: 16 residues. The CDR3 bases are TGTGCCAGCAGACCCGGACAGGGGGCTGGGAACACTGAAGCTTTCTTT. Translated: CASRPGQGAGNTEAFF.

The CDR3 DNA reads as TGCGCCAGCAGCCAAGGTCCCGGGGCCGGGGAGCTGTTTTTT. This encodes CASSQGPGAGELFF. The chain links TRBV4-1 to TRBJ2-2, with D perhaps TRBD2 (5 bases). The CDR3 loop spans 14 amino acids. Germline loops: CDR1 MGHRA, CDR2 YSYEKL. V lost 1 base to trimming and J lost 6 bases, with 9 bases between them.

The chain combines TRBV6-5 with TRBJ2-6, with 7 bases fitting TRBD1. Germline V CDR1 and CDR2: MNHEY, SVGAGI. The CDR3 has 15 residues. The V and J ends lost 7 bases and 2 bases, in that order; junction bases with no gene match: 5. The CDR3 DNA sequence: TGTGCCAGCAAGGCAGACAGGGCTGGGGCCAACGTCCTGACTTTC. Translated: CASKADRAGANVLTF.

This rearrangement joins TRBV29-1 to TRBJ2-5; D possibly corresponds to TRBD2 (5 bases). This CDR3 is 14 amino acids long. Germline V CDR1 and CDR2: SQVTM, ANQGSEA. Trimming removed 6 bases from V and 2 bases from J, with 16 bases in between. CDR3 in amino acids: CSVTPARGQETQYF. The CDR3, as DNA: TGCAGCGTCACCCCGGCCCGGGGACAAGAGACCCAGTACTTC.

The rearrangement joins TRBV5-1 to TRBJ1-3; weak D call: TRBD1 (5 bases). V was pared by 2 bases and J by 2 bases, with 14 bases between. This CDR3 spans 16 amino acids. The germline V gene encodes CDR1 SGHRS and CDR2 YFSETQ. CDR3 DNA: TGCGCCAGCAGCTTATACCCCCAGGGTGCTGGAAACACCATATATTTT. This encodes CASSLYPQGAGNTIYF.

V is TRBV18 and J is TRBJ2-5; D ambiguous. Trimming took off 3 bases at V and 5 bases at J, with 7 bases between the two ends. The CDR3 contains 12 residues. Germline CDR1 KGHSH, CDR2 LQKENI. CDR3 region: CASSPPGETQYF. The CDR3 DNA follows: TGTGCCAGCTCACCCCCTGGCGAGACCCAGTACTTC.

The rearrangement uses TRBV5-1 and TRBJ1-1; no firm D call. CDR1 SGHRS and CDR2 YFSETQ come from the germline V gene. The CDR3 covers 17 residues. Trimming took off 1 base at V and 1 base at J, with 17 bases between the two ends. CDR3 sequence: CASSLLVLPGKNTEAFF. The DNA for the CDR3 is TGCGCCAGCAGCTTGCTGGTCCTCCCGGGGAAGAACACTGAAGCTTTCTTT.

This clone came up a few times. The rearrangement joins TRBV5-1 to TRBJ1-1, with D possibly being TRBD1 (5 bases). Germline V gene sequence: CDR1 SGHRS, CDR2 YFSETQ. This CDR3 comprises 13 residues. V was cut by 2 bases and J by 11 bases, with 16 bases left in between. The CDR3 reads CASSFGEKGAAFF. DNA of the CDR3: TGCGCCAGCAGCTTTGGAGAAAAAGGGGCCGCTTTCTTT. Drawing the rest from reference TRBV5-1 and TRBJ1-1, the complete variable domain is KAGVTQTPRYLIKTRGQQVTLSCSPISGHRSVSWYQQTPGQGLQFLFEYFSETQRNKGNFPGRFSGRQFSNSRSEMNVSTLELGDSALYLCASSFGEKGAAFFGQGTRLTVV.

The chain combines TRBV11-1 with TRBJ2-7, with TRBD2 as a possible D gene (7 bases). Germline values: CDR1 SGHAT, CDR2 FQDESV (reference sequence). The V end lost 4 bases, the J end lost 2 bases, and 15 bases lay between the germline ends. The CDR3 length is 15 residues. Here the CDR3 DNA reads TGTGCCAGCAGCTGGGAGGGGGACCCTACCTACGAGCAGTACTTC. It yields the protein CASSWEGDPTYEQYF. Supplemented by reference TRBV11-1 and TRBJ2-7, the full variable domain reads EAEVAQSPRYKITEKSQAVAFWCDPISGHATLYWYRQILGQGPELLVQFQDESVVDDSQLPKDRFSAERLKGVDSTLKIQPAELGDSAMYLCASSWEGDPTYEQYFGPGTRLTVT.

The chain joins TRBV5-1 to TRBJ2-7; 7 bases are shared with TRBD1. There are 13 residues in the CDR3. Unmatched junction bases numbered 4, after V lost 5 bases and J lost 2 bases. Germline CDR1 reads SGHRS; CDR2 reads YFSETQ. The CDR3 bases are TGCGCCAGCAGTCGGGACAGCCCCTACGAGCAGTACTTC. It codes for CASSRDSPYEQYF. Full variable domain (remainder filled in from reference TRBV5-1 and TRBJ2-7): KAGVTQTPRYLIKTRGQQVTLSCSPISGHRSVSWYQQTPGQGLQFLFEYFSETQRNKGNFPGRFSGRQFSNSRSEMNVSTLELGDSALYLCASSRDSPYEQYFGPGTRLTVT.

This sequence joins TRBV7-8 and TRBJ1-2; 8 positions agree with TRBD1. The V segment lost 1 base and the J segment 7 bases; nucleotides outside the gene matches: 11. Germline V gene lookup returns CDR1 SGHVS and CDR2 FQNEAQ. The CDR3 loop spans 16 amino acids. The CDR3 nucleotides are TGTGCCAGCAGCTTAGATCAGGGCAGGGGGCGTGGTGGCTACACCTTC. Protein product: CASSLDQGRGRGGYTF.

This clone came up once. The chain uses TRBV4-3 and TRBJ1-6; D possibly corresponds to TRBD1 (6 bases). In germline, CDR1 is LGHNA, CDR2 YSLEER. CDR3 length: 16 amino acids. Trimming took off 0 bases at V and 5 bases at J, with 11 bases between the two ends. The CDR3 sequence is CASSQDMGADNSPLHF. In DNA form, the CDR3 reads TGCGCCAGCAGCCAAGATATGGGGGCGGATAATTCACCCCTCCACTTT.

The chain links TRBV23-1 to TRBJ2-7, with D hard to call. TRBV23-1 is assigned to the ORF class and has an uncertain function. Trimming took off 2 bases at V and 6 bases at J, with 8 bases between the two ends. CDR3 size: 12 residues. The CDR3 sequence is CASSQLLGEQYF. CDR3 nucleotides: TGCGCCAGCAGTCAACTCCTCGGCGAGCAGTACTTC.

A note on this clone: Likely a read error: the CDR3 ends without its conserved phenylalanine or tryptophan. The chain carries TRBV29-1 and TRBJ1-1; maybe TRBD1 (5 bases). CDR1 SQVTM and CDR2 ANQGSEA come from the germline V gene. The CDR3 consists of 12 residues. The V end was cut by 6 bases, the J end by 1 base, with 9 bases between. The CDR3 here is CSVRDWNTEAFL. The CDR3 nucleotides are TGCAGCGTAAGGGACTGGAACACTGAAGCTTTCCTT.

The J gene is TRBJ1-6, the V gene TRBV11-1; D gene uncertain. CDR1 is SGHAT and CDR2 is FQDESV in the germline V gene (reference sequence). The CDR3 loop spans 13 amino acids. The V end was cut by 5 bases, the J end by 6 bases, with 8 bases between. Here the CDR3 DNA reads TGTGCCAGCAGCCGATACGGTAATTCACCCCTCCACTTT. This gives the protein CASSRYGNSPLHF.

The chain couples TRBV5-6 to TRBJ2-1, with TRBD2 matching over 9 bases. This CDR3 comprises 16 residues. J lost 8 bases, V lost 0 bases, and 9 bases had no gene match. Germline V lookup: CDR1 SGHDT, CDR2 YYEEEE. Here the CDR3 DNA reads TGTGCCAGCAGCTTGGCAGCGGGAGGTAGTGGCTATGAGCAGTTCTTC. Translated: CASSLAAGGSGYEQFF.

The gene calls are TRBV6-4 and TRBJ1-1, with no clear D. Trimming shortened V by 0 bases and J by 1 base, and 6 bases separated the two germline ends. This CDR3 spans 14 amino acids. CDR1 is MRHNA and CDR2 is SNTAGT in the germline V gene. CDR3 sequence: CASSDSGRNTEAFF. CDR3 nucleotide sequence: TGTGCCAGCAGTGACTCCGGGAGGAACACTGAAGCTTTCTTT.

The chain couples TRBV10-3 to TRBJ1-2; D gene unclear. This CDR3 is 14 amino acids long. V was cut by 1 base and J by 6 bases, with 12 bases left in between. The germline gives CDR1 ENHRY, CDR2 SYGVKD. CDR3 nucleotide sequence: TGTGCCATCAGTGAGTGGTCCAGTGATAATGGCTACACCTTC. Translation: CAISEWSSDNGYTF.